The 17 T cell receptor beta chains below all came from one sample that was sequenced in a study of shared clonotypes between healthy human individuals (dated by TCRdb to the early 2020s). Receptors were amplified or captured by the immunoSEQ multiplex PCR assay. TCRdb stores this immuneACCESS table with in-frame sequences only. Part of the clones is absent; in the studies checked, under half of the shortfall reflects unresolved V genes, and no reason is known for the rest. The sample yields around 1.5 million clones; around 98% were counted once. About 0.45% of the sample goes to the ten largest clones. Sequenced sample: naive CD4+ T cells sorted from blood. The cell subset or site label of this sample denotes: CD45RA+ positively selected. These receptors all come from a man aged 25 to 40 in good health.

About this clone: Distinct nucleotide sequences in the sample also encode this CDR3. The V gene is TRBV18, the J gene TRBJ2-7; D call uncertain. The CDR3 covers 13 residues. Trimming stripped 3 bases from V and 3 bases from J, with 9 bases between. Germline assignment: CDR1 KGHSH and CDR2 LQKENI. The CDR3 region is CASSPLRSYEQYF. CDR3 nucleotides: TGTGCCAGCTCACCCCTCCGGAGCTACGAGCAGTACTTC. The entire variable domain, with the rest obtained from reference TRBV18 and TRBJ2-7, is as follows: NAGVMQNPRHLVRRRGQEARLRCSPMKGHSHVYWYRQLPEEGLKFMVYLQKENIIDESGMPKERFSAEFPKEGPSILRIQQVVRGDSAAYFCASSPLRSYEQYFGPGTRLTVT.

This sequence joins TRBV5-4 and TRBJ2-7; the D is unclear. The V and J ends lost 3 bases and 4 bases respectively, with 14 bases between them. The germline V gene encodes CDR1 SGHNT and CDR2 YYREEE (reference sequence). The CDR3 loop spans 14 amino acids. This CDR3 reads CASSSPPSGYEQYF. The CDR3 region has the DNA TGTGCCAGCAGCTCACCCCCGTCTGGTTACGAGCAGTACTTC.

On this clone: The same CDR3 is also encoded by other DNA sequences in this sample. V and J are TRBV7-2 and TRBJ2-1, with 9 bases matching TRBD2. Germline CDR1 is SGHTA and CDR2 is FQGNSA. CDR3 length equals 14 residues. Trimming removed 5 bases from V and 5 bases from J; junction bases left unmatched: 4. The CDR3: CASSPGLANNEQFF. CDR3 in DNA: TGTGCCAGCAGCCCCGGACTAGCGAACAATGAGCAGTTCTTC. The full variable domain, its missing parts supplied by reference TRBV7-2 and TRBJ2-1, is GAGVSQSPSNKVTEKGKDVELRCDPISGHTALYWYRQSLGQGLEFLIYFQGNSAPDKSGLPSDRFSAERTGGSVSTLTIQRTQQEDSAVYLCASSPGLANNEQFFGPGTRLTVL.

The CDR3 bases are TGTGCCAGCAGCCCTTTGGTCGGGCTAAACTATGGCTACACCTTC. It codes for CASSPLVGLNYGYTF. This chain uses TRBV7-9 with TRBJ1-2; D not certain. The germline V gene encodes CDR1 SEHNR and CDR2 FQNEAQ (reference sequence). The CDR3 runs 15 residues. V gave up 5 bases and J gave up 2 bases, with 15 bases separating them. Full variable domain (outside the CDR3, taken from reference TRBV7-9 and TRBJ1-2): DTGVSQNPRHKITKRGQNVTFRCDPISEHNRLYWYRQTLGQGPEFLTYFQNEAQLEKSRLLSDRFSAERPKGSFSTLEIQRTEQGDSAMYLCASSPLVGLNYGYTFGSGTRLTVV.

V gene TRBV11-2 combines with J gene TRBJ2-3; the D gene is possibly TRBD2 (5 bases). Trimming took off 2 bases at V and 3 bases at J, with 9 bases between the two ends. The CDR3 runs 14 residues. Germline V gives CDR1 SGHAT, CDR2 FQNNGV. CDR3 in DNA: TGTGCCAGCAGCTTAATAGCGCCGACAGATACGCAGTATTTT. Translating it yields CASSLIAPTDTQYF. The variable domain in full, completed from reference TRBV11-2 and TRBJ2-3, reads EAGVAQSPRYKIIEKRQSVAFWCNPISGHATLYWYQQILGQGPKLLIQFQNNGVVDDSQLPKDRFSAERLKGVDSTLKIQPAKLEDSAVYLCASSLIAPTDTQYFGPGTRLTVL.

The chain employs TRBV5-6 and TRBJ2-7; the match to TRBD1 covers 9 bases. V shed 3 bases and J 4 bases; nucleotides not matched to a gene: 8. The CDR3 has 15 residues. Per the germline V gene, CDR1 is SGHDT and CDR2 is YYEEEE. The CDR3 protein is CASSSVDRGFYEQYF. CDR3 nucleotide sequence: TGTGCCAGCAGCTCCGTCGACAGGGGGTTTTACGAGCAGTACTTC.

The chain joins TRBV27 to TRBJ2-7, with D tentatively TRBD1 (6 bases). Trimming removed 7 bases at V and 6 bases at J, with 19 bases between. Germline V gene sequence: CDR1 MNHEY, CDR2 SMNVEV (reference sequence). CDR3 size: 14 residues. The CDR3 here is CASTTQGTYREQYF. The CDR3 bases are TGTGCCAGCACAACCCAAGGGACATACCGCGAGCAGTACTTC.

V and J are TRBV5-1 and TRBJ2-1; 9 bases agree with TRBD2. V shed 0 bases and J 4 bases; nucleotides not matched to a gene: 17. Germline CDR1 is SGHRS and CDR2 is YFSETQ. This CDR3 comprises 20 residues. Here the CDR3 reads CASSLARGSGSIQGYNEQFF. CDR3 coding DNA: TGCGCCAGCAGCTTGGCCCGGGGTAGCGGGAGTATTCAGGGGTACAATGAGCAGTTCTTC.

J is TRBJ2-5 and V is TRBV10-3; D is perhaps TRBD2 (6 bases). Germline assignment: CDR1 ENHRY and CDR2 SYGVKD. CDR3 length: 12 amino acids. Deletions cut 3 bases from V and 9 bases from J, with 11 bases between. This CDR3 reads CAISDESGAQYF. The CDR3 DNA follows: TGTGCCATCAGTGATGAGTCGGGGGCCCAGTACTTC.

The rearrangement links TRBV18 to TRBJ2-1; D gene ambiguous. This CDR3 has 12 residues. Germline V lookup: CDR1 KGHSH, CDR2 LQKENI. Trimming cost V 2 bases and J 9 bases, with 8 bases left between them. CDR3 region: CASSPERGEQFF. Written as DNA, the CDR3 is TGTGCCAGCTCACCAGAGCGTGGTGAGCAGTTCTTC.

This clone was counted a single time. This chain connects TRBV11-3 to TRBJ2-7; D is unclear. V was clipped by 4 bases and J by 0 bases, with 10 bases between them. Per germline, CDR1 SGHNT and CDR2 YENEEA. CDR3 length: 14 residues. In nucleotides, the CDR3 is TGTGCCAGCAGCTCAGGTAACTCCTCCTACGAGCAGTACTTC. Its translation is CASSSGNSSYEQYF.

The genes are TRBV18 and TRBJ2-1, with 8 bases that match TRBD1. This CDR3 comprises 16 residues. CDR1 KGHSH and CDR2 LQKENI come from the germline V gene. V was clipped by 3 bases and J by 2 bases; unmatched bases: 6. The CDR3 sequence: CASSPQGTGAYNEQFF. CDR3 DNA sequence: TGTGCCAGCTCACCCCAGGGGACAGGAGCCTACAATGAGCAGTTCTTC.

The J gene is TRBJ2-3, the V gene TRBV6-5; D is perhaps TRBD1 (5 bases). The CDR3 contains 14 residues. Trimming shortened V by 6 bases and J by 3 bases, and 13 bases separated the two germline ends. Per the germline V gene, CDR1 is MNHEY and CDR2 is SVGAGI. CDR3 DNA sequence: TGTGCCAGCAGCCTCTCTGGGGCAACAGATACGCAGTATTTT. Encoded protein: CASSLSGATDTQYF.

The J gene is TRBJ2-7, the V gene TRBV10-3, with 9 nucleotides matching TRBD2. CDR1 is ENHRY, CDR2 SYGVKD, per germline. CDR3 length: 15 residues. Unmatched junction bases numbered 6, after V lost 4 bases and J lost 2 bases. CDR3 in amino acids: CAISGRLAEAYEQYF. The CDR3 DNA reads TGTGCCATCAGTGGAAGACTAGCGGAGGCCTACGAGCAGTACTTC.

CDR3 sequence (DNA): TGTGCCAGTAGTATAACAGGGTCCCCAAATCAGCCCCAGCATTTT. It yields the protein CASSITGSPNQPQHF. The chain recombines TRBV19 with TRBJ1-5; maybe TRBD1 (6 bases). This CDR3 is built from 15 residues. V lost 2 bases to trimming and J lost 4 bases, with 12 bases between them. Germline CDR1 LNHDA, CDR2 SQIVND (reference sequence).

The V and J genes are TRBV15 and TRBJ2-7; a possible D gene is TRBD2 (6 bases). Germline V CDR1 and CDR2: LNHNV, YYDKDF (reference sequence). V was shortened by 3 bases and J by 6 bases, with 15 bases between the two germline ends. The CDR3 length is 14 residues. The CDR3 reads CATSRVEGWSEQYF. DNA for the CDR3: TGTGCCACCAGCAGGGTGGAGGGGTGGAGCGAGCAGTACTTC.

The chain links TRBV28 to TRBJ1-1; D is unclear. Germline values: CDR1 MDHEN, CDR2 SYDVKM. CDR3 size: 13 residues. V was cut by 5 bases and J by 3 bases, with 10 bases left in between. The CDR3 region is CASSPPLHTEAFF. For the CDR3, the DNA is TGTGCCAGCAGTCCCCCCCTTCACACTGAAGCTTTCTTT.